These 18 T cell receptor beta chains came from one sample sequenced in a study of blood T cell repertoires in COVID-19. Libraries were prepared by immunoSEQ multiplex PCR; TCRdb keeps only in-frame clonotypes and omits some of them. The sample yields approximately 240,000 clones, approximately 81% seen once. The sequenced sample consisted of peripheral blood. The receptors here all came from a woman aged 55 to 70 who had recovered from COVID-19.

The CDR3 protein is CASSARVGEKRPETQYF. For the CDR3, the DNA is TGTGCCAGCAGTGCAAGGGTGGGAGAAAAAAGGCCGGAGACCCAGTACTTC. V gene TRBV6-2 or TRBV6-3 combines with J gene TRBJ2-5, with TRBD2 as a possible D gene (5 bases). The CDR3 length is 17 residues. Germline V CDR1 and CDR2: MNHEY, SVGEGT. Trimming cost V 5 bases and J 5 bases, with 24 bases left between them.

The chain employs TRBV18 and TRBJ1-5, with a weak D call TRBD1 (6 bases). The V gene lost 2 bases and the J gene lost 7 bases, with 15 bases spanning the gap. Germline-derived CDR1 and CDR2 are KGHSH and LQKENI. This CDR3 region has 15 residues. CDR3 nucleotide sequence: TGTGCCAGCTCACCAGTTGGGCAGGGGAGCCAGCCCCAGCATTTT. This encodes CASSPVGQGSQPQHF.

The V and J genes are TRBV19 and TRBJ1-2, with TRBD1 identical over 9 bases. Germline V CDR1 and CDR2: LNHDA, SQIVND (reference sequence). V lost 5 bases, J lost 3 bases, and 7 bases stayed unmatched. The CDR3 covers 15 residues. This chain's CDR3 is CASSPRTGDHYGYTF. The CDR3 DNA reads TGTGCCAGTAGTCCGCGGACAGGGGATCACTATGGCTACACCTTC. The entire variable domain, with the rest obtained from reference TRBV19 and TRBJ1-2, is as follows: DGGITQSPKYLFRKEGQNVTLSCEQNLNHDAMYWYRQDPGQGLRLIYYSQIVNDFQKGDIAEGYSVSREKKESFPLTVTSAQKNPTAFYLCASSPRTGDHYGYTFGSGTRLTVV.

The rearrangement joins TRBV7-9 to TRBJ2-1; D is undetermined. This CDR3 spans 13 amino acids. V was cut by 6 bases and J by 5 bases, with 11 bases left in between. Germline lookup yields CDR1 SEHNR and CDR2 FQNEAQ (reference sequence). CDR3: CASRRPNDNEQFF. CDR3 sequence (DNA): TGTGCCAGCAGGCGGCCCAATGACAATGAGCAGTTCTTC.

This chain links TRBV4-2 with TRBJ2-1; 10 bases match TRBD2. J lost 4 bases, V lost 2 bases, and 5 bases had no gene match. This CDR3 contains 16 residues. Germline V gene data show CDR1 as LGHNA and CDR2 as YNFKEQ. The CDR3 DNA reads TGTGCCAGCAGCCAAATACTAGCGGGGAGATACAATGAGCAGTTCTTC. The encoded protein is CASSQILAGRYNEQFF.

This clone was seen a handful of times. The rearrangement uses TRBV5-1 and TRBJ2-1; 10 bases are shared with TRBD2. CDR3 length: 15 residues. Germline CDR1 SGHRS, CDR2 YFSETQ. After removal of 1 base from V and 3 bases from J, the junction contained 1 base not matched to a gene. CDR3 in DNA: TGCGCCAGCAGCTTGACTAGCGGGGTCTACAATGAGCAGTTCTTC. Its translation: CASSLTSGVYNEQFF.

This clone came up a few times. The chain employs TRBV24-1 and TRBJ2-5, with 10 bases matching TRBD1. The germline V gene has CDR1 KGHDR and CDR2 SFDVKD. With 4 bases clipped from V and 5 bases from J, the junction kept 9 bases outside the gene matches. CDR3 size: 16 residues. The CDR3 DNA is TGTGCCACCAGTGACGCCGGGACAGGGGATTTGGAGACCCAGTACTTC. It specifies CATSDAGTGDLETQYF.

This CDR3 is CATSRAGFGYTF. Written as DNA, the CDR3 is TGTGCCACCAGCAGGGCAGGTTTTGGCTACACCTTC. V and J are TRBV15 and TRBJ1-2; D ambiguous. Germline CDR1 LNHNV, CDR2 YYDKDF (reference sequence). V was trimmed by 3 bases and J by 7 bases, leaving 9 bases between them. CDR3 length: 12 residues.

The chain has TRBV9 and TRBJ2-2; the match to TRBD2 covers 8 bases. The CDR3 is made up of 15 amino acids. Germline trimming cut 6 bases from V and 6 bases from J; bases unmatched to any gene: 10. Germline values: CDR1 SGDLS, CDR2 YYNGEE. The CDR3 bases are TGTGCCAGCAAAACCGGGACTAGTGTATCCGGGGAGCTGTTTTTT. Translating gives CASKTGTSVSGELFF.

The rearrangement uses TRBV19 and TRBJ2-4, with D possibly being TRBD2 (6 bases). Trimming removed 4 bases from V and 2 bases from J, with 9 bases in between. CDR3 length: 14 amino acids. Germline values: CDR1 LNHDA, CDR2 SQIVND (reference sequence). The CDR3 sequence: CASSSREPKNIQYF. The CDR3 coding sequence is TGTGCCAGTAGTAGCCGGGAGCCCAAAAACATTCAGTACTTC.

The chain is built from TRBV7-8 and TRBJ1-5, with D possibly being TRBD1 (5 bases). CDR1 and CDR2 from the germline V gene are SGHVS and FQNEAQ. V was cut by 3 bases and J by 1 base, with 7 bases left in between. The CDR3 is 14 amino acids. CDR3 in DNA: TGTGCCAGCAGCTTCCCAGGGAGCAATCAGCCCCAGCATTTT. Translating gives CASSFPGSNQPQHF. The whole variable domain, filled in from reference TRBV7-8 and TRBJ1-5, reads GAGVSQSPRYKVAKRGQDVALRCDPISGHVSLFWYQQALGQGPEFLTYFQNEAQLDKSGLPSDRFFAERPEGSVSTLKIQRTQQEDSAVYLCASSFPGSNQPQHFGDGTRLSIL.

The V call is TRBV7-9, the J call TRBJ1-5; D is possibly TRBD1 (5 bases). V was shortened by 5 bases and J by 7 bases, with 9 bases between the two germline ends. The CDR3 is 12 residues long. Germline V gene lookup returns CDR1 SEHNR and CDR2 FQNEAQ (reference sequence). In DNA, the CDR3 is TGTGCCAGCAGCGAAGGGGAACAGCCCCAGCATTTT. Its translation: CASSEGEQPQHF.

This clone has just a few counts. The rearrangement links TRBV27 to TRBJ2-5; perhaps TRBD2 as D (6 bases). From germline, CDR1 is MNHEY and CDR2 SMNVEV (reference sequence). The V gene lost 6 bases and the J gene lost 5 bases, with 22 bases spanning the gap. CDR3 size: 16 residues. The DNA of the CDR3 is TGTGCCAGCAGCTCCGGGTTTGGGGGGAACGGTGAGACCCAGTACTTC. Its protein product is CASSSGFGGNGETQYF.

The V and J genes are TRBV7-9 and TRBJ1-2, with 10 bases lining up with TRBD1. J gave up 1 base and V 0 bases, and 2 bases lay outside the gene matches. Per germline, CDR1 SEHNR and CDR2 FQNEAQ (reference sequence). The CDR3 is 16 amino acids. CDR3: CASSLAWDRGNYGYTF. In DNA, the CDR3 is TGTGCCAGCAGCTTAGCGTGGGACAGGGGTAACTATGGCTACACCTTC.

This chain connects TRBV7-6 to TRBJ1-2; 7 nucleotides match TRBD1. The CDR3 totals 14 residues. Germline V gene data show CDR1 as SGHVS and CDR2 as FNYEAQ. V gave up 2 bases and J gave up 4 bases; unmatched junction bases: 4. The CDR3 nucleotides read TGTGCCAGCAGCTTAAACCGGGACAGCTATGGCTACACCTTC. This translates into CASSLNRDSYGYTF. Variable domain in full (rest from reference TRBV7-6 and TRBJ1-2): GAGVSQSPRYKVTKRGQDVALRCDPISGHVSLYWYRQALGQGPEFLTYFNYEAQQDKSGLPNDRFSAERPEGSISTLTIQRTEQRDSAMYRCASSLNRDSYGYTFGSGTRLTVV.

V usage is TRBV11-2 and J usage is TRBJ2-2, with a weak D call TRBD2 (6 bases). The CDR3 has 17 amino acids. The germline V gene encodes CDR1 SGHAT and CDR2 FQNNGV. V was pared by 7 bases and J by 2 bases, with 20 bases between. The CDR3 DNA reads TGTGCCAGCACTTACACCGGGGTAGCGGCTAACACCGGGGAGCTGTTTTTT. It is translated as CASTYTGVAANTGELFF.

A single count supports this clone. This chain joins TRBV4-3 and TRBJ2-3; 7 nucleotides agree with TRBD2. Per the germline V gene, CDR1 is LGHNA and CDR2 is YSLEER. The CDR3 is made up of 17 amino acids. V lost 0 bases to trimming and J lost 2 bases; unmatched junction nucleotides: 8. The CDR3 region is CASSQERDYPTTDTQYF. As DNA, the CDR3 is TGCGCCAGCAGCCAAGAGAGGGACTACCCGACCACAGATACGCAGTATTTT.

The genes are TRBV5-1 and TRBJ1-4; 9 bases are a match to TRBD1. This CDR3 comprises 15 residues. CDR1 is SGHRS, CDR2 YFSETQ, per germline. V was pared by 1 base and J by 7 bases, with 5 bases of the junction left unmatched. The CDR3 sequence is CASSLTGGGGEKLFF. CDR3 bases: TGCGCCAGCAGCTTGACAGGGGGCGGCGGTGAAAAACTGTTTTTT.